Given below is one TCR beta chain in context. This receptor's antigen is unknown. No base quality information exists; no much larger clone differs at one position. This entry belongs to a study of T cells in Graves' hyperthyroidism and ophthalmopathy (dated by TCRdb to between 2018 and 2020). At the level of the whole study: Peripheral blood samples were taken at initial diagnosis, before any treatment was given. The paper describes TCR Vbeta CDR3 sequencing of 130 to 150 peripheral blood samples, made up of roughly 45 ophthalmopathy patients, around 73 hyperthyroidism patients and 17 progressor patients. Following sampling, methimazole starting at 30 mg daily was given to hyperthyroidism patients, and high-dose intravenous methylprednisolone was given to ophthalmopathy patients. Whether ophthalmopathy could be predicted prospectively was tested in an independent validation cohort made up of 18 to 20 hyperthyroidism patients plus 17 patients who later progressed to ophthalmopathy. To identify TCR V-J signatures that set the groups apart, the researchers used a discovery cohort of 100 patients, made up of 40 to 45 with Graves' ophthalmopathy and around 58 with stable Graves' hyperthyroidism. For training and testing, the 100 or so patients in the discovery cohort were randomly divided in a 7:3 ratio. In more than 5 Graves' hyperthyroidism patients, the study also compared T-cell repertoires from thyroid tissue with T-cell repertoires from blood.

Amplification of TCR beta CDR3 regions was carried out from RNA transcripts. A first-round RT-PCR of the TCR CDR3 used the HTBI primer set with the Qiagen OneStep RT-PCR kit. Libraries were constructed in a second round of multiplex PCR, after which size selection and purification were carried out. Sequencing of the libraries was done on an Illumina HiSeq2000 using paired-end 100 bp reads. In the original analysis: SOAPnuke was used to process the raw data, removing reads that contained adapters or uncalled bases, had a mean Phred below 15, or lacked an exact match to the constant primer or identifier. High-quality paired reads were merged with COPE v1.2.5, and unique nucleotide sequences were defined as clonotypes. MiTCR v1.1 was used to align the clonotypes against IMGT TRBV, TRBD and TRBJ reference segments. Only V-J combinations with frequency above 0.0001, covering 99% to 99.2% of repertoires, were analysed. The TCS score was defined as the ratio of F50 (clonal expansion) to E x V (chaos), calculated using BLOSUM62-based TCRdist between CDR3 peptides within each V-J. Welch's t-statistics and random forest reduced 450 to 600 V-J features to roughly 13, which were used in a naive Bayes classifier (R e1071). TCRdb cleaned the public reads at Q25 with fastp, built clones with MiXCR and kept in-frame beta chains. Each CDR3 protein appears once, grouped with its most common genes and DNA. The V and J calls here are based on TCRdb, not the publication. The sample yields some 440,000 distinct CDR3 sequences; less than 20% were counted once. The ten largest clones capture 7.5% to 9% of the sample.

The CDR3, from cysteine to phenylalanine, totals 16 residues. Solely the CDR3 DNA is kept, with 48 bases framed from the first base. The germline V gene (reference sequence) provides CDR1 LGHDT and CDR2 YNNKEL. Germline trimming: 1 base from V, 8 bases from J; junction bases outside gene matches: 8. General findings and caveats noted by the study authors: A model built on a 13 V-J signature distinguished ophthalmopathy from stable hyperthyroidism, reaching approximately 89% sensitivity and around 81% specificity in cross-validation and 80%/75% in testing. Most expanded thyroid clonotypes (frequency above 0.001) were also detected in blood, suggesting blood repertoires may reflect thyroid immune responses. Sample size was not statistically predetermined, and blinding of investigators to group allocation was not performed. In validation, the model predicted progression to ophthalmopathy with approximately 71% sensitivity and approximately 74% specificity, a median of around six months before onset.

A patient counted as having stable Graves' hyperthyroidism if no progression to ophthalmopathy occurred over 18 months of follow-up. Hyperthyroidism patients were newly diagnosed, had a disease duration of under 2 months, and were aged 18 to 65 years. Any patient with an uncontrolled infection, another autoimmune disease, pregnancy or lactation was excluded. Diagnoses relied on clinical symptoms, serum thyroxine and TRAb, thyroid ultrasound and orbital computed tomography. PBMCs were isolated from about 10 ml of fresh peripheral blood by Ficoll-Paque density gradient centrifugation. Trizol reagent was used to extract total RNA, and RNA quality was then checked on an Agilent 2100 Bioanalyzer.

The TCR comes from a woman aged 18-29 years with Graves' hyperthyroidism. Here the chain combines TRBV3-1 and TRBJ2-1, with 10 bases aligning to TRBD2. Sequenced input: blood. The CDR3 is CASSQVLAGALDEQFF. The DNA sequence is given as TGTGCCAGCAGCCAAGTTCTAGCGGGGGCCCTCGATGAGCAGTTCTTC.